This T cell receptor beta chain was identified during a study of CD4 T cells in relation to SARS-CoV-2 and coronaviruses. On the study more broadly: ViraFEST: roughly ten-day antigen culture of PBMCs, then TCR beta CDR3 sequencing. A couple of subjects were Hispanic; patients were fewer than ten males and a handful of females. Shared crossreactive spike epitopes were mapped to their HLA restriction.

Sorted naive or memory CD4+ cells met CEF peptides for 9 to 11 days. In the case of this clone: Its antigen is not identified.

Only in-frame clones appear in the TCRdb table, and some are missing; sequencing was by immunoSEQ multiplex PCR. The sample includes some 44,000 clones, more than 65% of them seen just once. Germline V gene sequence: CDR1 MDHEN, CDR2 SYDVKM. The CDR3 loop spans 18 amino acids. Deletions cut 2 bases from V and 2 bases from J, with 19 bases between. The sequencing sample was made of naive CD4+ T cells from PBMCs, cultured in vitro. Noted subset: naive CD4+ T cells isolated by negative enrichment. The clonotype comes from an adult with COVID-19. V usage is TRBV28 and J usage is TRBJ1-5, with D hard to call. CDR3 sequence: CASSLPPGGFVGNQPQHF. The DNA of the CDR3 is TGTGCCAGCAGTTTACCCCCCGGCGGGTTTGTGGGCAATCAGCCCCAGCATTTT.